The rows below give T cell receptor beta chains drawn from one sample of a study of blood T cells in healthy people across ages. MiXCR was run by TCRdb on the 5' RACE reads, yielding one entry per CDR3 protein. The sample records around 800,000 distinct CDR3 sequences, less than 60% being singletons. Sequencing was carried out using blood. The receptors shown here come from an elderly man in good health. CDR3s include the opening cysteine and the closing phenylalanine or tryptophan. The D gene is left open where the match is weak. Some rows mark clone size as missing; the rest say once, few, many or name a class of expanded clone.

-	TRBJ2-3	TRBV5-1	few	TGCGCCAGCAGCGGGGGACTGAACACAGATACGCAGTATTTT	CASSGGLNTDTQYF
-	TRBJ1-1	TRBV29-1	few	TGCAGCGCTGGACAGTTGAACACTGAAGCTTTCTTT	CSAGQLNTEAFF
-	TRBJ2-1	TRBV29-1	once	TGCAGCGTTGTCATAGACCCTCTTGTGAATGAGCAGTTCTTC	CSVVIDPLVNEQFF
-	TRBJ2-3	TRBV25-1	-	TGTGCCAGCAGTGGTACGGGGACGGCTAGCACAGATACGCAGTATTTT	CASSGTGTASTDTQYF
TRBD1	TRBJ1-6	TRBV6-1	-	TGTGCCAGCAGTGAGCCACAGGGGGCAAATTCACCCCTCCACTTT	CASSEPQGANSPLHF
-	TRBJ2-7	TRBV3-1	-	TGCGCCAGCAGCCAGACCCAAACTCACTCCTACGAGCAGTACTTC	CASSQTQTHSYEQYF
TRBD2	TRBJ2-7	TRBV28	many	TGTGCCAGCAGTTTACTTGCGGGGGACTCCTACGAGCAGTACTTC	CASSLLAGDSYEQYF
TRBD1	TRBJ2-7	TRBV15	many	TGTGCCACCAGCAGAGTGCCAGGGGGTTCCTACGAGCAGTACTTC	CATSRVPGGSYEQYF
-	TRBJ1-3	TRBV12-3/TRBV12-4	-	TGTGCCAGCAGCACCTCTGGAAACACCATATATTTT	CASSTSGNTIYF
TRBD2	TRBJ2-3	TRBV5-1	few	TGCGCCAGCAGCGTTAGCGGGATAAGGACAGATACGCAGTATTTT	CASSVSGIRTDTQYF
TRBD1	TRBJ2-1	TRBV10-3	few	TGTGCCATCAGTTTGACAGGGCCCAATGAGCAGTTCTTC	CAISLTGPNEQFF
-	TRBJ2-3	TRBV9	-	TGTGCCAGCAGCGTAGGGTTCATCGGGAGTGCAGATACGCAGTATTTT	CASSVGFIGSADTQYF
-	TRBJ2-7	TRBV18	-	TGTGCCAGCTCACCACCGGGGGCTTATATGGCGTACGAGCAGTACTTC	CASSPPGAYMAYEQYF
TRBD2	TRBJ2-7	TRBV27	once	TGTGCCAGCTGGACTAGCGGAACCTACGAGCAGTACTTC	CASWTSGTYEQYF
-	TRBJ2-7	TRBV6-6	many	TGTGCCAGCACCCGAACCTCTAGTTTCCCCTACGAGCAGTACTTC	CASTRTSSFPYEQYF
-	TRBJ1-6	TRBV28	-	TGTGCCAGCAGTGTGAGAGGGGACACCTCCCTCCACTTT	CASSVRGDTSLHF
-	TRBJ2-5	TRBV12-3/TRBV12-4	-	TGTGCCAGCAGTATTAACCGGGATCTTAAAATAGAGACCCAGTACTTC	CASSINRDLKIETQYF